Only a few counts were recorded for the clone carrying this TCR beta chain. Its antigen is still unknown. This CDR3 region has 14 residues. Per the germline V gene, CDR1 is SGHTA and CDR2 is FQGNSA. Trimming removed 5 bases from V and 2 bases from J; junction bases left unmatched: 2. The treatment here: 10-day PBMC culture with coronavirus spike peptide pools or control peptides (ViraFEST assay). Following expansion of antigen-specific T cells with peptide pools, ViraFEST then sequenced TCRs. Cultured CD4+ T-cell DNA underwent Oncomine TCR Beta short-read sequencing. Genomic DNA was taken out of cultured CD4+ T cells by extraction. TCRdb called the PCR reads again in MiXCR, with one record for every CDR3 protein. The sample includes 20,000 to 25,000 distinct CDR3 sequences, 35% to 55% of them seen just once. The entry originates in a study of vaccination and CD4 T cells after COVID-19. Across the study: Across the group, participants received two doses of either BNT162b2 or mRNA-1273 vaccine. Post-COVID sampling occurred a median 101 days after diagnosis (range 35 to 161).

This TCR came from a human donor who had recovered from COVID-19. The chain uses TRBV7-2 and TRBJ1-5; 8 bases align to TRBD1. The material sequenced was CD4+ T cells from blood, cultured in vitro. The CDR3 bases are TGTGCCAGCAGCCCGGGACAGGGCAATCAGCCCCAGCATTTT. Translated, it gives CASSPGQGNQPQHF.